Following are 20 T cell receptor beta chains from one sample sequenced in a study of CD8+ T cells in alopecia areata. The treatment is: oral pan-JAK inhibitor, 5-10 mg twice daily. Sequencing used cDNA as its template, made by extracting RNA and reverse transcribing it. Sequencing used immunoSEQ multiplex PCR; TCRdb keeps in-frame clones, though not all of them. Of around 86,000 clones listed, approximately 70% were seen once; the top ten hold roughly 17%. This material consisted of CD8+ T cells sorted from blood, taken at approximately week 45, from a patient treated with tofacitinib. The receptors here all came from a human donor with alopecia areata.

The J gene is TRBJ2-7, the V gene TRBV11-2; possibly TRBD1 for D (5 bases). Trimming cost V 7 bases and J 3 bases, with 16 bases left between them. Per the germline V gene, CDR1 is SGHAT and CDR2 is FQNNGV. The CDR3 sequence is 14 residues long. CDR3 nucleotides: TGTGCCAGCACCTTCGCAGGGATTGGCTACGAGCAGTACTTC. Encoded protein: CASTFAGIGYEQYF.

In this sample, this clone turned up a few times. This chain joins TRBV12-5 and TRBJ2-2; no clear D. CDR1 and CDR2 from the germline V gene are LGHNT and FRNRAP. The CDR3 runs to 12 residues. V lost 1 base, J lost 6 bases, and 3 bases lay in between. The DNA of the CDR3 is TGTGCTAGTGGTTTGGGCTCCGGGGAGCTGTTTTTT. This sequence encodes CASGLGSGELFF.

The chain links TRBV5-1 to TRBJ2-1, with 11 bases aligning to TRBD2. Losses at the gene ends were 4 bases for V and 7 bases for J; bases not matched to a gene: 7. This CDR3 spans 15 amino acids. Germline-derived CDR1 and CDR2 are SGHRS and YFSETQ. Here the CDR3 reads CASSVLAGAGNEQFF. The CDR3 nucleotides read TGCGCCAGCAGCGTACTAGCGGGGGCCGGAAATGAGCAGTTCTTC. The full variable domain, rest sourced from reference TRBV5-1 and TRBJ2-1, is KAGVTQTPRYLIKTRGQQVTLSCSPISGHRSVSWYQQTPGQGLQFLFEYFSETQRNKGNFPGRFSGRQFSNSRSEMNVSTLELGDSALYLCASSVLAGAGNEQFFGPGTRLTVL.

The rearrangement joins TRBV29-1 to TRBJ2-1; D remains ambiguous. Trimming took off 1 base at V and 7 bases at J, with 11 bases between the two ends. This CDR3 has 13 amino acids. Germline V gene lookup returns CDR1 SQVTM and CDR2 ANQGSEA. The CDR3 DNA reads as TGCAGCGTTGAAGGAGTTGGTGCGAATGAGCAGTTCTTC. It is translated as CSVEGVGANEQFF.

This clone was counted only a few times. The chain's CDR3 is CASRNPTSEAFF. CDR3 sequence (DNA): TGTGCCAGCAGGAACCCGACATCTGAAGCTTTCTTT. The V gene is TRBV11-3, the J gene TRBJ1-1; no clear D. V lost 6 bases, J lost 6 bases, and 11 bases lay in between. From germline, CDR1 is SGHNT and CDR2 YENEEA. The CDR3 length is 12 residues. Filled out from reference TRBV11-3 and TRBJ1-1, the complete variable domain reads EAGVVQSPRYKIIEKKQPVAFWCNPISGHNTLYWYLQNLGQGPELLIRYENEEAVDDSQLPKDRFSAERLKGVDSTLKIQPAELGDSAVYLCASRNPTSEAFFGQGTRLTVV.

The genes are TRBV2 and TRBJ2-1; tentatively, D is TRBD1 or TRBD2 (5 bases each). Germline V gene lookup returns CDR1 SNHLY and CDR2 FYNNEI. This CDR3 has 17 residues. Trimming pared 2 bases from V and 8 bases from J, leaving 22 bases between. The CDR3 loop is CASSERWDGATEDEQFF. CDR3 sequence (DNA): TGTGCCAGCAGTGAAAGGTGGGACGGGGCAACAGAGGATGAGCAGTTCTTC.

The chain carries TRBV12-5 and TRBJ1-2; D gene uncertain. The CDR3 spans 13 residues. Between the trimmed V and J ends, which lost 5 bases and 8 bases, there was a span of 15 bases. CDR1 and CDR2 (germline): LGHNT, FRNRAP. The DNA of the CDR3 is TGTGCTAGTGGTAACTCACCTGGGAGGGGCTACACCTTC. Translation: CASGNSPGRGYTF. The whole variable domain, filled in from reference TRBV12-5 and TRBJ1-2, reads DARVTQTPRHKVTEMGQEVTMRCQPILGHNTVFWYRQTMMQGLELLAYFRNRAPLDDSGMPKDRFSAEMPDATLATLKIQPSEPRDSAVYFCASGNSPGRGYTFGSGTRLTVV.

The chain employs TRBV19 and TRBJ2-1; 7 bases map to TRBD2. This CDR3 region has 15 residues. Trimming took 3 bases from V and 2 from J; bases not matched to a gene: 4. Germline lookup yields CDR1 LNHDA and CDR2 SQIVND (reference sequence). The CDR3 DNA reads as TGTGCCAGTAGTATCAAGCGGGGACCCTACAATGAGCAGTTCTTC. Translating it yields CASSIKRGPYNEQFF.

This clone was detected a few times. The J gene is TRBJ2-1, the V gene TRBV7-3; D may be TRBD1 (6 bases). Germline CDR1 reads SGHTA; CDR2 reads FQGTGA. The V end lost 5 bases, the J end lost 5 bases, and 10 bases lay between the germline ends. The CDR3 runs to 13 residues. The CDR3 DNA sequence: TGTGCCAGCAGCCAAACAGGGAACAATGAGCAGTTCTTC. Translation: CASSQTGNNEQFF.

A note on this clone: Other nucleotide sequences in the sample specify the same CDR3. The chain uses TRBV19 and TRBJ1-5; D remains unclear. The CDR3 is 14 amino acids. V dropped 2 bases and J dropped 0 bases, with 5 bases sitting between them. Germline loops: CDR1 LNHDA, CDR2 SQIVND (reference sequence). The CDR3 region has the DNA TGTGCCAGTAGTATAAGCGATAGCAATCAGCCCCAGCATTTT. It codes for CASSISDSNQPQHF.

This chain uses TRBV11-3 with TRBJ2-3; 8 bases are a match to TRBD2. V trimming: 4 bases; J trimming: 2 bases; junction bases outside the gene matches: 5. There are 15 residues in the CDR3. Germline CDR1 reads SGHNT; CDR2 reads YENEEA. CDR3 amino acids: CASSYSGEHTDTQYF. The DNA for the CDR3 is TGTGCCAGCAGCTATAGCGGGGAGCACACAGATACGCAGTATTTT.

The chain carries TRBV30 and TRBJ2-1; the D is unclear. The ends were cut back, 4 bases at V and 8 bases at J, with 9 bases in the middle. Germline CDR1 GTSNPN, CDR2 SVGIG (reference sequence). The CDR3 is 11 residues long. CDR3 residues: CAWTDYYEQFF. The CDR3 DNA reads as TGTGCCTGGACTGATTACTATGAGCAGTTCTTC.

The CDR3 nucleotides read TGCGCCAGCAGCTTACAGGGAATGAACACTGAAGCTTTCTTT. Its protein product is CASSLQGMNTEAFF. V and J are TRBV5-1 and TRBJ1-1, with D possibly matching TRBD1 (6 bases). CDR1 SGHRS and CDR2 YFSETQ come from the germline V gene. The CDR3 length is 14 residues. Trimming pared 2 bases from V and 0 bases from J, leaving 8 bases between.

This clone was recorded only once. The chain uses TRBV6-5 and TRBJ1-1; TRBD1 might be the D (6 bases). Germline CDR1 MNHEY, CDR2 SVGAGI. Trimming shortened V by 6 bases and J by 5 bases, and 16 bases separated the two germline ends. The length of the CDR3 is 14 residues. The CDR3 sequence is CASRLGHRETEAFF. The DNA for the CDR3 is TGTGCCAGCAGATTGGGACATCGGGAAACTGAAGCTTTCTTT.

This chain joins TRBV7-2 and TRBJ2-7, with TRBD2 matching over 9 bases. Per the germline V gene, CDR1 is SGHTA and CDR2 is FQGNSA. V trimming: 5 bases; J trimming: 2 bases; junction bases outside the gene matches: 10. The CDR3 has 16 amino acids. The CDR3 spells CASSPPVAGVTYEQYF. In DNA, the CDR3 is TGTGCCAGCAGCCCCCCGGTAGCGGGGGTTACCTACGAGCAGTACTTC.

Written as DNA, the CDR3 is TGTGCCAGCAGCTTAGGGACAGGGCCTGGCTACACCTTC. This sequence encodes CASSLGTGPGYTF. The V and J genes are TRBV7-9 and TRBJ1-2; 8 nucleotides align to TRBD1. The CDR3 totals 13 residues. Germline-derived CDR1 and CDR2 are SEHNR and FQNEAQ (reference sequence). V lost 1 base to trimming and J lost 7 bases; unmatched junction nucleotides: 2.

This chain connects TRBV4-3 to TRBJ1-4, with TRBD1 identical over 9 bases. The germline V gene has CDR1 LGHNA and CDR2 YSLEER. V was clipped by 0 bases and J by 7 bases; unmatched bases: 9. CDR3 length: 17 amino acids. The DNA for the CDR3 is TGCGCCAGCAGCCAAGATATCGTAGGGACAGGGTCTGAAAAACTGTTTTTT. This encodes CASSQDIVGTGSEKLFF.

J is TRBJ1-4 and V is TRBV30; perhaps TRBD1 as D (6 bases). The V gene's germline CDR1 is GTSNPN and CDR2 SVGIG (reference sequence). The CDR3 is 13 residues long. V was trimmed by 5 bases and J by 6 bases, leaving 13 bases between them. This CDR3 is CAWDTGQDEKLFF. CDR3 nucleotide sequence: TGTGCCTGGGATACAGGGCAGGATGAAAAACTGTTTTTT.

This chain links TRBV4-3 with TRBJ1-2, with D unresolved. CDR1 is LGHNA, CDR2 YSLEER, per germline. The CDR3 is 14 residues long. V lost 0 bases and J lost 1, with 6 bases in between. CDR3 sequence: CASSQDFDNYGYTF. The CDR3 DNA sequence: TGCGCCAGCAGCCAAGATTTCGATAACTATGGCTACACCTTC.

The gene calls are TRBV11-2 and TRBJ2-7; tentative D call: TRBD1 (8 bases). CDR3 length: 15 amino acids. The germline V and J ends were trimmed by 5 bases and 3 bases, with 17 bases remaining between them. Germline V gene lookup returns CDR1 SGHAT and CDR2 FQNNGV. CDR3 sequence reads: CASSPRGDRNYEQYF. As DNA, the CDR3 is TGTGCCAGCAGCCCCCGGGGGGACAGGAACTACGAGCAGTACTTC.